This record concerns one T cell receptor (beta chain) sequence. Its antigen is not identified. This record belongs to a study of a mutant IDH1 vaccine in newly diagnosed glioma. About the research overall: Vaccination started 4-6 weeks after radiotherapy alone, or with temozolomide cycles. Treated patients, averaging about 40 years, were roughly 60% male and around 40% female. Patients previously underwent radiotherapy, temozolomide, or both, and most underwent both.

This table comes from immunoSEQ multiplex PCR, and its TCRdb copy is limited to in-frame clones, with some not included. Seen here are tens of thousands of clones, about four fifths observed once, and the top ten hold around 5%. The V end was cut by 2 bases, the J end by 1 base, with 14 bases between. The germline CDR1 and CDR2 sequences are LGHNA and YNFKEQ. The CDR3 runs to 16 residues. Time point reported: week 35, safety follow-up. Vaccinated patients received 300 ug of mutant IDH1 20-mer peptide per dose, with topical imiquimod. All eight of the vaccinations patients received fell in weeks 1, 3, 5, 7, 11, 15, 19 and 23.

This chain links TRBV4-2 with TRBJ1-1; TRBD1 might be the D (6 bases). The specimen comprised PBMCs, sampled from a glioma patient whose treatment included an IDH1 peptide vaccine. This clonotype was obtained from a man between 35 and 55 years old with glioma. This chain's CDR3 is CASSQNPGTQNTEAFF. As DNA, the CDR3 is TGTGCCAGCAGCCAAAATCCCGGGACACAGAACACTGAAGCTTTCTTT.